The next 32 T cell receptor beta chains were all read from a single sample in a study of glioma-infiltrating T cells after dendritic cell vaccination. Here immunoSEQ multiplex PCR was the method, and the copy in TCRdb shows in-frame clones only, minus some. The repertoire has fewer than 85,000 clones, about four fifths of them found once; the top ten carry around 1.9%. The sample here was blood, taken before dendritic cell vaccination. These receptors were taken from a human donor with glioblastoma.

The table lists this clone with a few counts. The V gene is TRBV29-1, the J gene TRBJ2-2, with 9 bases identical to TRBD1. Germline CDR1 SQVTM, CDR2 ANQGSEA. Trimming removed 7 bases from V and 3 bases from J; junction bases left unmatched: 3. The CDR3 runs to 13 residues. CDR3 in DNA: TGCAGCGCCGACAGGGGGGACACCGGGGAGCTGTTTTTT. It codes for CSADRGDTGELFF.

The chain links TRBV19 to TRBJ1-2; 10 positions agree with TRBD1. The CDR3 runs to 15 residues. Germline trimming cut 5 bases from V and 4 bases from J; bases unmatched to any gene: 7. The germline gives CDR1 LNHDA, CDR2 SQIVND (reference sequence). The CDR3, as DNA: TGTGCCAGTAGTTCACAGACAGGGGGCCGCTATGGCTACACCTTC. The encoded protein is CASSSQTGGRYGYTF.

V usage is TRBV6-5 and J usage is TRBJ1-1; D remains unclear. The CDR3 loop spans 13 amino acids. CDR1 and CDR2 from the germline V gene are MNHEY and SVGAGI. Trimming left V 6 bases short and J 1 base short, with 9 bases between. CDR3 region: CASSPNTNTEAFF. The CDR3 nucleotides read TGTGCCAGCAGCCCGAACACGAACACTGAAGCTTTCTTT.

The chain is built from TRBV5-1 and TRBJ2-3; 12 bases are shared with TRBD2. With V trimmed by 1 base and J by 2 bases, 8 bases remained unmatched. The CDR3 consists of 18 residues. Germline V CDR1 and CDR2: SGHRS, YFSETQ. The CDR3 loop reads CASSLSRTSGEITDTQYF. The CDR3 DNA is TGCGCCAGCAGCTTGAGCCGGACTAGCGGGGAGATCACAGATACGCAGTATTTT.

This clone was seen only once. The chain is built from TRBV5-6 and TRBJ2-1, with TRBD2 matching over 12 bases. Germline V gene sequence: CDR1 SGHDT, CDR2 YYEEEE. The CDR3 has 14 residues. V shed 2 bases and J 7 bases; nucleotides not matched to a gene: 1. CDR3 bases: TGTGCCAGCAGCTTTACTAGCGGGAGGAATGAGCAGTTCTTC. It codes for CASSFTSGRNEQFF.

V is TRBV5-6 and J is TRBJ1-5, with D unresolved. The CDR3 has 15 amino acids. The V gene's germline CDR1 is SGHDT and CDR2 YYEEEE. V shed 4 bases and J shed 2 bases, with 13 bases lying between them. The CDR3, as DNA: TGTGCCAGCAGCCAGGCGGGTTCAGGCAATCAGCCCCAGCATTTT. Protein sequence: CASSQAGSGNQPQHF.

The chain joins TRBV18 to TRBJ2-6; D uncertain. Germline values: CDR1 KGHSH, CDR2 LQKENI. V gave up 0 bases and J gave up 4 bases, with 10 bases separating them. The CDR3 loop spans 16 amino acids. CDR3 bases: TGTGCCAGCTCACCACCGTGGGCTACCGGGGCCAACGTCCTGACTTTC. It is translated as CASSPPWATGANVLTF.

This chain links TRBV5-1 with TRBJ1-1, with 11 nucleotides matching TRBD1. V was clipped by 4 bases and J by 2 bases; unmatched bases: 4. There are 15 residues in the CDR3. From germline, CDR1 is SGHRS and CDR2 YFSETQ. The CDR3 here is CASSRGTGGNTEAFF. Written as DNA, the CDR3 is TGCGCCAGCAGCCGGGGGACAGGGGGAAACACTGAAGCTTTCTTT.

CDR3 protein: CASSYKYSLEAFF. CDR3 sequence (DNA): TGTGCCAGCAGTTACAAGTACTCCCTCGAAGCTTTCTTT. The rearrangement joins TRBV6-5 to TRBJ1-1; no clear D. Trimming cost V 2 bases and J 8 bases, with 12 bases left between them. The length of the CDR3 is 13 residues. Germline CDR1 MNHEY, CDR2 SVGAGI.

The J gene is TRBJ2-7, the V gene TRBV11-2, with a tentative D call TRBD1 (5 bases). The CDR3 contains 12 residues. Trimming took off 0 bases at V and 6 bases at J, with 6 bases between the two ends. Germline V CDR1 and CDR2: SGHAT, FQNNGV. Written as DNA, the CDR3 is TGTGCCAGCAGCTTAGAGGACACCGAGCAGTACGTC. This gives the protein CASSLEDTEQYV.

V and J are TRBV6-1 and TRBJ1-2; 9 nucleotides agree with TRBD1. The length of the CDR3 is 15 residues. Germline values: CDR1 MNHNS, CDR2 SASEGT. The V segment lost 8 bases and the J segment 4 bases; nucleotides outside the gene matches: 11. In DNA, the CDR3 is TGTGCCAGCTCGAGGGACAGGGTGGCTATCTATGGCTACACCTTC. This gives the protein CASSRDRVAIYGYTF.

The chain recombines TRBV6-5 with TRBJ2-2; D remains unclear. V gave up 5 bases and J gave up 7 bases, with 11 bases separating them. CDR1 MNHEY and CDR2 SVGAGI come from the germline V gene. This CDR3 has 13 amino acids. This chain's CDR3 is CASSTHNGGELFF. DNA of the CDR3: TGTGCCAGCAGTACCCACAATGGCGGGGAGCTGTTTTTT.

V is TRBV5-1 and J is TRBJ2-7, with TRBD1 matching over 7 bases. This CDR3 has 17 residues. Unmatched junction bases numbered 12, after V lost 0 bases and J lost 3 bases. In germline, CDR1 is SGHRS, CDR2 YFSETQ. The CDR3 reads CASSLEAGAGGYYEQYF. The CDR3 DNA follows: TGCGCCAGCAGCTTGGAAGCTGGGGCAGGGGGTTACTACGAGCAGTACTTC.

The chain recombines TRBV7-9 with TRBJ1-3; D is uncertain. From germline, CDR1 is SEHNR and CDR2 FQNEAQ (reference sequence). The CDR3 has 14 residues. V was trimmed by 7 bases and J by 0 bases, leaving 10 bases between them. CDR3 amino acids: CASTLQNSGNTIYF. CDR3 bases: TGTGCCAGCACTCTACAGAACTCTGGAAACACCATATATTTT. The whole variable domain, filled in from reference TRBV7-9 and TRBJ1-3, reads DTGVSQNPRHKITKRGQNVTFRCDPISEHNRLYWYRQTLGQGPEFLTYFQNEAQLEKSRLLSDRFSAERPKGSFSTLEIQRTEQGDSAMYLCASTLQNSGNTIYFGEGSWLTVV.

This chain uses TRBV27 with TRBJ2-5; 12 nucleotides agree with TRBD2. Germline assignment: CDR1 MNHEY and CDR2 SMNVEV (reference sequence). The CDR3 spans 13 residues. J lost 11 bases, V lost 7 bases, and 8 bases had no gene match. The CDR3 DNA follows: TGTGCCAGCACCCTGACTAGCGGGGGAATTCAGTACTTC. Translation: CASTLTSGGIQYF.

V usage is TRBV5-5 and J usage is TRBJ1-1, with TRBD1 matching 7 bases. The J segment lost 4 bases and the V segment lost 2 bases, leaving 8 bases of the junction unmatched. Germline CDR1 reads SGHKS; CDR2 reads YYEKEE (reference sequence). This CDR3 region has 15 residues. The CDR3 reads CASSLRQGVSTEAFF. The CDR3 nucleotides are TGTGCCAGCAGCTTACGGCAGGGGGTGAGCACTGAAGCTTTCTTT.

This clone is medium-sized (0.01 to 0.1%). The chain employs TRBV6-4 and TRBJ2-3, with D perhaps matching TRBD2 (6 bases). With 2 bases removed from V and 3 bases from J, the gap between germline ends came to 9 bases. Germline lookup yields CDR1 MRHNA and CDR2 SNTAGT. The length of the CDR3 is 14 residues. The DNA of the CDR3 is TGTGCCAGCAGTGACCAGGGAGGAACAGATACGCAGTATTTT. Protein product: CASSDQGGTDTQYF.

The V and J genes are TRBV19 and TRBJ2-2; TRBD2 matches at 10 bases. CDR1 LNHDA and CDR2 SQIVND come from the germline V gene (reference sequence). This CDR3 spans 14 amino acids. V lost 4 bases and J lost 6; bases outside the gene matches: 2. The CDR3 region is CASSTSGGAGELFF. The CDR3 DNA reads as TGTGCCAGTAGTACTAGCGGGGGCGCCGGGGAGCTGTTTTTT.

The chain carries TRBV27 and TRBJ2-1; 14 nucleotides align to TRBD2. The V gene's germline CDR1 is MNHEY and CDR2 SMNVEV (reference sequence). The V and J ends lost 7 bases and 11 bases, in that order; junction bases with no gene match: 7. This CDR3 comprises 14 residues. The CDR3 coding sequence is TGTGCCAGCACCCGTGGGACTAGCGGGGGCCAGCAGTTCTTC. Protein product: CASTRGTSGGQQFF.

The chain employs TRBV15 and TRBJ2-4; the D is unclear. CDR1 LNHNV and CDR2 YYDKDF come from the germline V gene (reference sequence). Trimming removed 4 bases from V and 0 bases from J, with 7 bases in between. The CDR3 contains 14 residues. The CDR3 nucleotides read TGTGCCACCAGCAAACAGATAGCCAAAAACATTCAGTACTTC. This gives the protein CATSKQIAKNIQYF.

This clone was observed a few times. J is TRBJ2-1 and V is TRBV2; 10 bases are a match to TRBD1. The CDR3 totals 14 residues. V dropped 6 bases and J dropped 11; count of bases not matched to a gene: 10. CDR1 and CDR2 (germline): SNHLY, FYNNEI. The CDR3 DNA follows: TGTGCCAGCAGACCCGGGACAGGGGTATTGAAGCAGTTCTTC. This codes for CASRPGTGVLKQFF.

This sequence joins TRBV28 and TRBJ2-4; D is possibly TRBD2 (5 bases). CDR1 is MDHEN and CDR2 is SYDVKM in the germline V gene. V was cut by 5 bases and J by 2 bases, with 19 bases left in between. CDR3 length equals 17 residues. In DNA form, the CDR3 reads TGTGCCAGCAGTACATCCGCGAGCGGCACAACCAAAAACATTCAGTACTTC. Encoded protein: CASSTSASGTTKNIQYF.

The J gene is TRBJ2-7, the V gene TRBV14; 8 bases align to TRBD1. The trim removed 4 bases at V and 1 base at J, leaving 6 bases unmatched. The CDR3 has 15 amino acids. Germline V gives CDR1 SGHDN, CDR2 FVKESK. CDR3 nucleotide sequence: TGTGCCAGCAGCCTCCGACGGACAGGGTCCTACGAGCAGTACTTC. This gives the protein CASSLRRTGSYEQYF.

The gene calls are TRBV19 and TRBJ2-2; 9 nucleotides agree with TRBD1. The CDR3 has 16 residues. Trimming removed 5 bases from V and 0 bases from J; junction bases left unmatched: 4. Germline assignment: CDR1 LNHDA and CDR2 SQIVND (reference sequence). The CDR3 is CASSPWTGANTGELFF. The CDR3, as DNA: TGTGCCAGTAGTCCATGGACAGGGGCGAACACCGGGGAGCTGTTTTTT.

The V and J genes are TRBV19 and TRBJ1-5; D is unclear. Germline CDR1 and CDR2: LNHDA and SQIVND (reference sequence). The CDR3 spans 14 residues. Trimming removed 6 bases from V and 2 bases from J, with 11 bases in between. CDR3 DNA: TGTGCCAGTAGGGAGGAGGGAGGCAATCAGCCCCAGCATTTT. Translation gives CASREEGGNQPQHF.

This clone was seen a few times. The chain has TRBV19 and TRBJ1-4; TRBD1 is a possible D gene (6 bases). CDR3 length: 17 amino acids. Germline values: CDR1 LNHDA, CDR2 SQIVND (reference sequence). Trimming shortened V by 5 bases and J by 0 bases, and 16 bases separated the two germline ends. The CDR3 loop is CASSRPVQGSTNEKLFF. Here the CDR3 DNA reads TGTGCCAGTAGTCGCCCGGTACAGGGATCAACTAATGAAAAACTGTTTTTT.

The V call is TRBV9, the J call TRBJ1-1, with D unresolved. V dropped 4 bases and J dropped 5 bases, with 12 bases sitting between them. The CDR3 loop spans 13 amino acids. CDR1 and CDR2 (germline): SGDLS, YYNGEE. Here the CDR3 reads CASSSGITTEAFF. The CDR3 DNA sequence: TGTGCCAGCAGCTCGGGGATTACGACTGAAGCTTTCTTT. The entire variable domain, with the rest obtained from reference TRBV9 and TRBJ1-1, is as follows: DSGVTQTPKHLITATGQRVTLRCSPRSGDLSVYWYQQSLDQGLQFLIQYYNGEERAKGNILERFSAQQFPDLHSELNLSSLELGDSALYFCASSSGITTEAFFGQGTRLTVV.

V usage is TRBV6-1 and J usage is TRBJ2-3; 7 positions match TRBD2. With 0 bases clipped from V and 4 bases from J, the junction kept 4 bases outside the gene matches. The CDR3 contains 15 residues. Germline-derived CDR1 and CDR2 are MNHNS and SASEGT. In DNA, the CDR3 is TGTGCCAGCAGTGAAGCGGGGGACTATTCAGATACGCAGTATTTT. Its translation: CASSEAGDYSDTQYF.

The chain uses TRBV6-1 and TRBJ2-2, with D unclear. In germline, CDR1 is MNHNS, CDR2 SASEGT. The germline V and J ends were trimmed by 5 bases and 2 bases, with 3 bases remaining between them. CDR3 length equals 12 residues. The CDR3, as DNA: TGTGCCAGCAGTAGCAACACCGGGGAGCTGTTTTTT. It is translated as CASSSNTGELFF.

The chain links TRBV29-1 to TRBJ2-7, with D maybe TRBD2 (7 bases). The CDR3 is 16 residues long. V lost 1 base, J lost 4 bases, and 20 bases lay in between. Per the germline V gene, CDR1 is SQVTM and CDR2 is ANQGSEA. DNA for the CDR3: TGCAGCGTTGAAGGTCTGGCTAGCGGAGGGGGATACGAGCAGTACGTC. Translating gives CSVEGLASGGGYEQYV.

The V and J genes are TRBV10-3 and TRBJ2-3; 9 bases align to TRBD2. From germline, CDR1 is ENHRY and CDR2 SYGVKD. The CDR3 runs 16 residues. The J segment lost 4 bases and the V segment lost 7 bases, leaving 12 bases of the junction unmatched. The CDR3 bases are TGTGCCATCATGGTGGGTAGTAGCGGGGGCTCAGATACGCAGTATTTT. It is translated as CAIMVGSSGGSDTQYF.

V usage is TRBV2 and J usage is TRBJ2-5; 9 bases map to TRBD1. The CDR3 consists of 16 residues. Germline lookup yields CDR1 SNHLY and CDR2 FYNNEI. V dropped 0 bases and J dropped 4; count of bases not matched to a gene: 6. CDR3 coding DNA: TGTGCCAGCAGTGAAGCGGGGACAGGGAGGATAGAGACCCAGTACTTC. Protein sequence: CASSEAGTGRIETQYF. The full variable domain, its missing parts supplied by reference TRBV2 and TRBJ2-5, is EPEVTQTPSHQVTQMGQEVILRCVPISNHLYFYWYRQILGQKVEFLVSFYNNEISEKSEIFDDQFSVERPDGSNFTLKIRSTKLEDSAMYFCASSEAGTGRIETQYFGPGTRLLVL.